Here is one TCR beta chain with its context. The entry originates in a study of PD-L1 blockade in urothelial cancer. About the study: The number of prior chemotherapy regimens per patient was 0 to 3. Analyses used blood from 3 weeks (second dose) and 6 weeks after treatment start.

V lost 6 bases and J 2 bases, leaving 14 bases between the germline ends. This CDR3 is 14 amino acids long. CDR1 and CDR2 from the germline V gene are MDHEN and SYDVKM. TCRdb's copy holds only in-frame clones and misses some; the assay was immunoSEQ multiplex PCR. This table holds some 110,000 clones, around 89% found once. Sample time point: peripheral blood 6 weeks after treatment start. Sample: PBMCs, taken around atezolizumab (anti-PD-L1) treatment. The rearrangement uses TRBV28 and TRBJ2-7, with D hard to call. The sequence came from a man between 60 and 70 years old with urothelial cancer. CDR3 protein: CASSYPRRAYEQYF. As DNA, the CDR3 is TGTGCCAGCAGCTACCCACGCCGGGCCTACGAGCAGTACTTC.